A single sample gave rise to the 21 T cell receptor beta chains below, sequenced in a study of beta chain features in type 1 diabetes. Study findings and constraints: A moderate, significant TCRB CDR3 shortening appeared in type 1 diabetes across four CD4+ subsets.

Investigators reverse transcribed all isolated RNA, so they sequenced expressed TCRB transcripts. Method: immunoSEQ multiplex PCR; TCRdb's copy keeps in-frame clones and lacks some. The sample lists fewer than 300,000 clones; around 21% were seen once. Antigens of these TCRs are unknown. Material for sequencing was naive CD4+ T cells from blood. The source is a woman between 40 and 50 years old with type 1 diabetes.

This clone was recorded a few times. V gene TRBV28 combines with J gene TRBJ2-5; 8 bases align to TRBD1. Germline-derived CDR1 and CDR2 are MDHEN and SYDVKM. CDR3 length: 14 amino acids. The V and J ends lost 4 bases and 1 base, in that order; junction bases with no gene match: 2. The CDR3 loop is CASSSGQVQETQYF. CDR3 coding DNA: TGTGCCAGCAGTTCGGGACAGGTCCAAGAGACCCAGTACTTC.

This clone was counted between two and nine times. J is TRBJ1-1 and V is TRBV9, with a tentative D call TRBD1 (6 bases). Trimming cost V 1 base and J 0 bases, with 10 bases left between them. This CDR3 comprises 15 residues. Germline V gene lookup returns CDR1 SGDLS and CDR2 YYNGEE. CDR3 sequence: CASSVIGQLNTEAFF. DNA of the CDR3: TGTGCCAGCAGCGTAATAGGACAGCTGAACACTGAAGCTTTCTTT.

This clone was counted between two and nine times. V and J are TRBV28 and TRBJ1-1; TRBD1 might be the D (6 bases). The germline CDR1 and CDR2 sequences are MDHEN and SYDVKM. Between the trimmed V and J ends, which lost 6 bases and 1 base, there was a span of 15 bases. This CDR3 region has 15 residues. The DNA for the CDR3 is TGTGCCAGCAGGATGCAGGGGAGGGGGAACACTGAAGCTTTCTTT. Translating gives CASRMQGRGNTEAFF.

The V call is TRBV25-1, the J call TRBJ2-1, with D possibly matching TRBD2 (6 bases). This CDR3 comprises 15 residues. Germline assignment: CDR1 MGHDK and CDR2 SYGVNS. V lost 5 bases to trimming and J lost 2 bases, with 13 bases between them. CDR3: CASSHRSGTYNEQFF. For the CDR3, the DNA is TGTGCCAGCAGTCACCGTAGCGGTACCTACAATGAGCAGTTCTTC.

V gene TRBV5-1 combines with J gene TRBJ2-1, with D unresolved. With 1 base removed from V and 6 bases from J, the gap between germline ends came to 5 bases. This CDR3 has 12 residues. Germline CDR1 is SGHRS and CDR2 is YFSETQ. DNA of the CDR3: TGCGCCAGCAGCTTGCTAGGCAATGAGCAGTTCTTC. Protein product: CASSLLGNEQFF.

This clone was observed a few times. This chain connects TRBV4-1 to TRBJ1-4; D perhaps matches TRBD1 (6 bases). The CDR3 length is 15 residues. Germline CDR1 MGHRA, CDR2 YSYEKL. The V gene lost 8 bases and the J gene lost 2 bases, with 15 bases spanning the gap. The CDR3 nucleotides read TGCGCCAGCGCAAACCAGGGGAGTACTAATGAAAAACTGTTTTTT. Residues: CASANQGSTNEKLFF.

This clone has just a few counts. The genes are TRBV18 and TRBJ2-7; 10 bases align to TRBD2. The CDR3 spans 18 residues. The V gene end was trimmed by 3 bases and the J gene end by 4 bases; junction bases not matched to a gene: 15. The germline V gene encodes CDR1 KGHSH and CDR2 LQKENI. The CDR3 loop reads CASSPAASGGFTAYEQYF. The CDR3 region has the DNA TGTGCCAGCTCACCCGCGGCTAGCGGGGGCTTCACGGCTTACGAGCAGTACTTC.

The J gene is TRBJ1-2, the V gene TRBV29-1, with D unresolved. CDR3 length equals 9 residues. Germline lookup yields CDR1 SQVTM and CDR2 ANQGSEA. V lost 4 bases, J lost 8 bases, and 5 bases lay in between. This CDR3 is CSVVLGYTF. DNA for the CDR3: TGCAGCGTTGTCTTAGGCTACACCTTC.

This clone was picked up one time. The chain carries TRBV9 and TRBJ2-2, with a possible D match to TRBD1 (5 bases). The germline V gene encodes CDR1 SGDLS and CDR2 YYNGEE. The CDR3 contains 13 residues. Trimming cost V 0 bases and J 7 bases, with 7 bases left between them. The CDR3 DNA sequence: TGTGCCAGCAGCGTAGTAGGGGACGGGGAGCTGTTTTTT. It is translated as CASSVVGDGELFF.

The V gene is TRBV21-1, the J gene TRBJ1-5. TRBV21-1 constitutes a pseudogene. The length of the CDR3 is 14 residues. The CDR3 loop reads CASSPRVLNQPQHF. The CDR3 DNA reads as TGTGCCAGCAGCCCCCGAGTCCTTAATCAGCCCCAGCATTTT.

The DNA of the CDR3 is TGTGCCATCAGTGGAAAGGGGGCCGAGCAGTACTTC. Translation gives CAISGKGAEQYF. The chain joins TRBV10-3 to TRBJ2-7, with 7 bases aligning to TRBD1. V shed 4 bases, J shed 6 bases, and the junction held 3 bases outside the gene matches. CDR1 and CDR2 from the germline V gene are ENHRY and SYGVKD. This CDR3 spans 12 amino acids.

This chain joins TRBV9 and TRBJ1-2, with TRBD1 matching over 7 bases. J lost 4 bases, V lost 0 bases, and 6 bases had no gene match. Germline V gives CDR1 SGDLS, CDR2 YYNGEE. The length of the CDR3 is 15 residues. CDR3 nucleotides: TGTGCCAGCAGCGTAGCCCTCCCAGGGGGCTATGGCTACACCTTC. This translates into CASSVALPGGYGYTF.

The chain links TRBV30 to TRBJ2-1; D ambiguous. CDR1 is GTSNPN and CDR2 is SVGIG in the germline V gene (reference sequence). Between the trimmed V and J ends, which lost 0 bases and 8 bases, there was a span of 5 bases. The CDR3 contains 11 residues. The CDR3 DNA follows: TGTGCCTGGAGTGTTGAGGATGAGCAGTTCTTC. This encodes CAWSVEDEQFF.

Only a few counts were recorded for this clone. This rearrangement joins TRBV7-2 to TRBJ2-7; 8 nucleotides align to TRBD1. The germline V gene has CDR1 SGHTA and CDR2 FQGNSA. This CDR3 has 15 residues. J lost 1 base, V lost 2 bases, and 4 bases had no gene match. CDR3 DNA sequence: TGTGCCAGCAGCTTAACTAGGGACAGGTCCTACGAGCAGTACTTC. It is translated as CASSLTRDRSYEQYF. Full variable domain (outside the CDR3, taken from reference TRBV7-2 and TRBJ2-7): GAGVSQSPSNKVTEKGKDVELRCDPISGHTALYWYRQSLGQGLEFLIYFQGNSAPDKSGLPSDRFSAERTGGSVSTLTIQRTQQEDSAVYLCASSLTRDRSYEQYFGPGTRLTVT.

The V and J genes are TRBV5-4 and TRBJ2-1; TRBD1 is a possible D gene (6 bases). The CDR3 runs to 13 residues. With 0 bases removed from V and 6 bases from J, the gap between germline ends came to 7 bases. Germline values: CDR1 SGHNT, CDR2 YYREEE (reference sequence). CDR3: CASSLGQVNEQFF. CDR3 bases: TGTGCCAGCAGCTTGGGACAGGTCAATGAGCAGTTCTTC.

V gene TRBV5-1 combines with J gene TRBJ2-7; the match to TRBD1 covers 9 bases. Germline V gene lookup returns CDR1 SGHRS and CDR2 YFSETQ. The CDR3 loop spans 15 amino acids. V dropped 2 bases and J dropped 6; count of bases not matched to a gene: 9. The CDR3 reads CASSLQGAQEGEQYF. In DNA, the CDR3 is TGCGCCAGCAGCTTACAGGGGGCGCAGGAGGGCGAGCAGTACTTC. Full variable domain (rest looked up from reference TRBV5-1 and TRBJ2-7): KAGVTQTPRYLIKTRGQQVTLSCSPISGHRSVSWYQQTPGQGLQFLFEYFSETQRNKGNFPGRFSGRQFSNSRSEMNVSTLELGDSALYLCASSLQGAQEGEQYFGPGTRLTVT.

This chain connects TRBV10-3 to TRBJ2-1; a weak D match, TRBD2 (7 bases). Germline V gene lookup returns CDR1 ENHRY and CDR2 SYGVKD. The CDR3 totals 16 residues. The germline V and J ends were trimmed by 0 bases and 4 bases, with 13 bases remaining between them. The CDR3 sequence: CAISESPRGAYNEQFF. CDR3 nucleotides: TGTGCCATCAGTGAGTCCCCCCGGGGGGCATACAATGAGCAGTTCTTC.

This clone was picked up a small number of times. V and J are TRBV27 and TRBJ2-2; weak D call: TRBD2 (5 bases). Germline V CDR1 and CDR2: MNHEY, SMNVEV (reference sequence). V gave up 6 bases and J gave up 8 bases, with 22 bases separating them. This CDR3 has 16 amino acids. The CDR3 here is CASSQNPWGVLGELFF. CDR3 DNA sequence: TGTGCCAGCAGCCAAAACCCTTGGGGAGTTTTGGGGGAGCTGTTTTTT.

The J gene is TRBJ2-6, the V gene TRBV7-6, with a weak D call TRBD1 (5 bases). CDR1 SGHVS and CDR2 FNYEAQ come from the germline V gene. The CDR3 has 15 amino acids. V gave up 1 base and J gave up 2 bases, with 6 bases separating them. Here the CDR3 DNA reads TGTGCCAGCAGCTTAGGGGGCGCTGGGGCCAACGTCCTGACTTTC. This gives the protein CASSLGGAGANVLTF.

The V gene is TRBV28, the J gene TRBJ2-7; D may be TRBD1 (6 bases). V was cut by 8 bases and J by 2 bases, with 19 bases left in between. The CDR3 spans 15 residues. Germline loops: CDR1 MDHEN, CDR2 SYDVKM. The chain's CDR3 is CASHSSWDTTYEQYF. The CDR3 nucleotides read TGTGCCAGCCATTCATCCTGGGACACTACCTACGAGCAGTACTTC.

The chain couples TRBV9 to TRBJ2-1, with 7 nucleotides matching TRBD2. With 2 bases clipped from V and 2 bases from J, the junction kept 7 bases outside the gene matches. The CDR3 covers 16 residues. CDR1 is SGDLS, CDR2 YYNGEE, per germline. DNA for the CDR3: TGTGCCAGCAGCGTTGGGGGAGGGGTTACCTACAATGAGCAGTTCTTC. Its protein is CASSVGGGVTYNEQFF. Using reference TRBV9 and TRBJ2-1 for the parts outside the CDR3, the full variable domain is DSGVTQTPKHLITATGQRVTLRCSPRSGDLSVYWYQQSLDQGLQFLIQYYNGEERAKGNILERFSAQQFPDLHSELNLSSLELGDSALYFCASSVGGGVTYNEQFFGPGTRLTVL.